This is a list of T cell receptor beta chains from one sample in a study of human T cells and chemical hapten exposure. TCRdb re-analysed the RACE reads in MiXCR, keeping a single row per CDR3 protein. The sample contains tens of thousands of distinct CDR3 sequences, around 10% of which appear only once. This sample comprised whole blood, obtained in connection with sensitization to the hapten diphenylcyclopropenone (DPC). All receptors derive from a woman in her forties or fifties with alopecia areata. Some clones in this sample may be carry-over from other donors' samples. Both conserved end residues are part of each CDR3. The order of the fields is J gene, clone size, V gene, D gene, CDR3 protein, CDR3 DNA. A D gene is named only where the DNA matches it firmly. Expanded clones are given a class, and other clones once, few, many or no size at all.

TRBJ2-7	many	TRBV24-1	TRBD1	CATSGQGARSEQYF	TGTGCCACCAGTGGACAGGGGGCGCGGAGCGAGCAGTACTTC
TRBJ2-7	few	TRBV20-1	NA	CSASGQGGYEQYF	TGCAGTGCTAGCGGGCAGGGGGGCTACGAGCAGTACTTC
TRBJ2-3	few	TRBV9	NA	CASSVDYRADTQYF	TGTGCCAGCAGCGTAGACTACAGGGCAGATACGCAGTATTTT
TRBJ2-7	few	TRBV15	NA	CATSRSYSYEQYF	TGTGCCACCAGCAGATCCTACTCCTACGAGCAGTACTTC
TRBJ2-7	NA	TRBV20-1	TRBD2	CSARDPGGSTYEQYF	TGCAGTGCTAGAGACCCGGGCGGGAGTACCTACGAGCAGTACTTC
TRBJ2-1	many	TRBV20-1	TRBD2	CSARGDSGGISYNEQFF	TGCAGTGCTAGAGGTGATAGCGGGGGAATCTCCTACAATGAGCAGTTCTTC
TRBJ2-7	NA	TRBV20-1	TRBD1	CSARPQPGQTSYEQYF	TGCAGTGCTAGACCTCAGCCGGGACAGACCTCCTACGAGCAGTACTTC
TRBJ2-2	few	TRBV7-6	NA	CASSFSPAATGELFF	TGTGCCAGCAGCTTTAGTCCGGCGGCTACCGGGGAGCTGTTTTTT
TRBJ2-7	NA	TRBV12-3/TRBV12-4	NA	CASSSVGGSYEQYF	TGTGCCAGCAGTTCCGTTGGGGGATCCTACGAGCAGTACTTC
TRBJ2-2	NA	TRBV5-1	NA	CASSFQGPNTGELFF	TGCGCCAGCAGCTTCCAGGGTCCGAACACCGGGGAGCTGTTTTTT
TRBJ2-7	many	TRBV7-6	TRBD2	CASSLASGRLSSYEQYF	TGTGCCAGCAGCTTAGCTAGCGGGAGGTTAAGCTCCTACGAGCAGTACTTC
TRBJ2-7	NA	TRBV18	TRBD2	CASSPKRGSYEQYF	TGTGCCAGCTCACCTAAGCGGGGGTCCTACGAGCAGTACTTC
TRBJ2-3	few	TRBV28	TRBD2	CASTRLAGGSTNTQYF	TGTGCCAGCACTCGGCTAGCGGGAGGGTCCACCAATACGCAGTATTTT
TRBJ2-1	NA	TRBV6-5	TRBD2	CASSPLAGHNEQFF	TGTGCCAGCAGTCCACTAGCGGGACACAATGAGCAGTTCTTC
TRBJ2-5	NA	TRBV20-1	TRBD2	CSAPKREGRETQYF	TGCAGTGCCCCTAAGCGGGAGGGCCGAGAGACCCAGTACTTC
TRBJ1-1	many	TRBV28	TRBD1	CASKSTGENTEAFF	TGTGCCAGCAAAAGTACAGGGGAGAACACTGAAGCTTTCTTT
TRBJ1-1	NA	TRBV5-1	NA	CASSLDRSANTEAFF	TGCGCCAGCAGCCTCGACAGATCAGCGAACACTGAAGCTTTCTTT
TRBJ1-4	many	TRBV7-2	NA	CASSSPGAGEKLFF	TGTGCCAGCAGCTCCCCGGGGGCCGGTGAAAAACTGTTTTTT
TRBJ2-6	NA	TRBV2	TRBD1	CATWPGTGVAGANVLTF	TGTGCCACCTGGCCCGGGACAGGGGTCGCTGGGGCCAACGTCCTGACTTTC
TRBJ1-5	NA	TRBV7-8	NA	CASSPPQDGQPQHF	TGTGCCAGCAGCCCCCCCCAGGACGGACAGCCCCAGCATTTT
TRBJ2-5	many	TRBV7-3	NA	CASSLALGGQETQYF	TGTGCCAGCAGCTTAGCGTTAGGGGGGCAAGAGACCCAGTACTTC
TRBJ2-2	NA	TRBV12-3/TRBV12-4	TRBD1	CASRPQGTNTGELFF	TGTGCCAGCAGGCCACAGGGGACCAACACCGGGGAGCTGTTTTTT
TRBJ1-1	many	TRBV11-2	NA	CASSLGSNTEAFF	TGTGCCAGCAGCTTGGGATCGAACACTGAAGCTTTCTTT
TRBJ1-2	few	TRBV14	NA	CASSQDGTGRYGYTF	TGTGCCAGCAGCCAAGATGGAACGGGACGCTATGGCTACACCTTC
TRBJ2-3	few	TRBV7-2	TRBD2	CASSFSGTSGADTQYF	TGTGCCAGCAGCTTTTCAGGGACTAGCGGGGCAGATACGCAGTATTTT
TRBJ2-3	many	TRBV30	NA	CAYSRDTDTQYF	TGTGCCTACAGCCGGGACACAGATACGCAGTATTTT
TRBJ1-1	NA	TRBV20-1	NA	CSASKREGAFF	TGCAGTGCTAGCAAGAGAGAGGGAGCTTTCTTT
TRBJ1-5	NA	TRBV4-2	NA	CASSQRDGAGRQPQHF	TGTGCCAGCAGCCAGAGAGACGGAGCAGGGAGGCAGCCCCAGCATTTT
TRBJ2-3	few	TRBV29-1	TRBD2	CSVVFPSGRTDTQYF	TGCAGCGTTGTCTTCCCTAGCGGGAGAACAGATACGCAGTATTTT
TRBJ2-2	NA	TRBV30	NA	CAWSIGRLQANPLRGTGELFF	TGTGCCTGGAGTATAGGGCGACTACAGGCAAACCCACTTCGAGGCACCGGGGAGCTGTTTTTT
TRBJ2-5	NA	TRBV12-3/TRBV12-4	NA	CASSLDRVLETQYF	TGTGCCAGCAGTTTAGACAGGGTGTTAGAGACCCAGTACTTC
TRBJ2-5	NA	TRBV5-1	TRBD2	CASSPGGGGQETQYF	TGCGCCAGCAGCCCGGGCGGCGGGGGACAAGAGACCCAGTACTTC
TRBJ2-5	NA	TRBV11-2	TRBD2	CASSSRTGTIQETQYF	TGTGCCAGCAGCTCCAGGACCGGGACTATCCAAGAGACCCAGTACTTC
TRBJ2-7	many	TRBV27	TRBD1	CASRPLAGGVYGQYF	TGTGCCAGCAGACCCCTGGCAGGGGGTGTGTATGGGCAGTACTTC
TRBJ2-3	many	TRBV20-1	NA	CSARTDTQYF	TGCAGTGCTAGGACAGATACGCAGTATTTT
TRBJ1-5	NA	TRBV10-3	NA	CAISERQDQPQHF	TGTGCCATCAGTGAGCGACAGGATCAGCCCCAGCATTTT
TRBJ2-1	NA	TRBV28	TRBD2	CASSLAGVNYNEQFF	TGTGCCAGCAGTCTAGCGGGAGTTAATTACAATGAGCAGTTCTTC